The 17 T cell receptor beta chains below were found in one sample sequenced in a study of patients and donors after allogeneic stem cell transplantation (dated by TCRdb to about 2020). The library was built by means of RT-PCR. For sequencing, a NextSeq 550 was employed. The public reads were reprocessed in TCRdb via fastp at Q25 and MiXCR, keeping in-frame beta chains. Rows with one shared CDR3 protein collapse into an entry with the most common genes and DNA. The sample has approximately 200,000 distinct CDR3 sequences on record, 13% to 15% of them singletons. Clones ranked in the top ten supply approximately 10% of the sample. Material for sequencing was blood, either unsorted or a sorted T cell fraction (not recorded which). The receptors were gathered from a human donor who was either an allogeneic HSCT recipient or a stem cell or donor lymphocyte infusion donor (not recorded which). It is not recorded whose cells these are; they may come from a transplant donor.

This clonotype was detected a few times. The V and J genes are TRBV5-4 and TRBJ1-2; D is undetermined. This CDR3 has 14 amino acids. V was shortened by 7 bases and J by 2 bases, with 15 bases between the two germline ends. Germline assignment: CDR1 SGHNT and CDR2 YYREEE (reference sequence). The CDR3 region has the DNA TGTGCCAGCTCTATTTTAATGGACAACTATGGCTACACCTTC. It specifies CASSILMDNYGYTF.

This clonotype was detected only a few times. For the CDR3, the DNA is TGTGCCAGCAGTTTATGGGGGCCCAGAGGAAACACCATATATTTT. Translated: CASSLWGPRGNTIYF. The rearrangement joins TRBV12-3 or TRBV12-4 to TRBJ1-3, with D possibly being TRBD1 (6 bases). Trimming left V 2 bases short and J 4 bases short, with 12 bases between. The CDR3 covers 15 residues.

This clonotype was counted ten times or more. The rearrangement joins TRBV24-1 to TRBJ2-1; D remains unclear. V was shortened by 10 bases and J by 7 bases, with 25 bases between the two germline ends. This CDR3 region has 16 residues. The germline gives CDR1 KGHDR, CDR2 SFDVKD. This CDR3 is CATMPPMGSQVNEQFF. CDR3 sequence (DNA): TGTGCCACAATGCCCCCGATGGGATCGCAGGTTAATGAGCAGTTCTTC.

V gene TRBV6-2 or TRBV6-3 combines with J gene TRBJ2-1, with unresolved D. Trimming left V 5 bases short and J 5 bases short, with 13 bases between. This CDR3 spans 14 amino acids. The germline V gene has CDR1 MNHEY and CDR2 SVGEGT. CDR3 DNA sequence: TGTGCCAGCAGTGACCTGTCAAGAAACAATGAGCAGTTCTTC. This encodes CASSDLSRNNEQFF.

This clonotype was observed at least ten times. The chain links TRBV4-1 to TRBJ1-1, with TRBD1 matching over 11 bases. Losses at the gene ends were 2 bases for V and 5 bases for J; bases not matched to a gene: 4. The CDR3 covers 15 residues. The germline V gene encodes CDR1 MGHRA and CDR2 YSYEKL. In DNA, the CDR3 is TGCGCCAGCAGCCAACCGGGACAGGGGGTTACTGAAGCTTTCTTT. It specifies CASSQPGQGVTEAFF.

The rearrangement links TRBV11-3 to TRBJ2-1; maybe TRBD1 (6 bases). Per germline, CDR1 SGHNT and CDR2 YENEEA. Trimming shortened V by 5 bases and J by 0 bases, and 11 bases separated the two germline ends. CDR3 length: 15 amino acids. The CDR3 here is CASSQQGISYNEQFF. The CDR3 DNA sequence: TGTGCCAGCAGCCAGCAGGGGATCTCCTACAATGAGCAGTTCTTC.

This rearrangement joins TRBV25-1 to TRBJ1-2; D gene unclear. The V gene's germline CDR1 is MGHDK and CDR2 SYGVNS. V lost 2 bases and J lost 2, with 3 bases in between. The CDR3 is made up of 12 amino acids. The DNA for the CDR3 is TGTGCCAGCAGTGAAGGGAACTATGGCTACACCTTC. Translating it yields CASSEGNYGYTF.

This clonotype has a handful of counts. CDR3 loop: CASSPTSGIGNEQFF. The CDR3 region has the DNA TGTGCCAGCAGCCCCACTAGCGGGATCGGCAATGAGCAGTTCTTC. J is TRBJ2-1 and V is TRBV6-1; TRBD2 aligns across 10 bases. Germline CDR1 is MNHNS and CDR2 is SASEGT. After removal of 6 bases from V and 6 bases from J, the junction contained 8 bases not matched to a gene. The CDR3 loop spans 15 amino acids.

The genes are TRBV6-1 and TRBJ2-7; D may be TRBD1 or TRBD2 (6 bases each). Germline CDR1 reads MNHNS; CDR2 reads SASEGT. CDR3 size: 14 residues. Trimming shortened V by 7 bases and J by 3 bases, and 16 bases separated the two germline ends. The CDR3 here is CASTPRGESYEQYF. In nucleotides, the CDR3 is TGTGCCAGCACTCCGAGGGGGGAAAGCTACGAGCAGTACTTC.

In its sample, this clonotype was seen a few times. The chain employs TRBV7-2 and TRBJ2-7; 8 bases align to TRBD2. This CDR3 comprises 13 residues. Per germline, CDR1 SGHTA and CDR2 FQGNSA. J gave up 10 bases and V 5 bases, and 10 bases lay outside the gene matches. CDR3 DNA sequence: TGTGCCAGCAGCCCCTATCGCGGGGGGTCTCAGTACTTC. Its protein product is CASSPYRGGSQYF.

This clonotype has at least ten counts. CDR3 nucleotide sequence: TGTGCCAGCAGCTTAACAGGGATCACTGAAGCTTTCTTT. It specifies CASSLTGITEAFF. The J gene is TRBJ1-1, the V gene TRBV7-3; D is uncertain. The CDR3 loop spans 13 amino acids. Trimming took off 0 bases at V and 4 bases at J, with 6 bases between the two ends. Germline V gene sequence: CDR1 SGHTA, CDR2 FQGTGA.

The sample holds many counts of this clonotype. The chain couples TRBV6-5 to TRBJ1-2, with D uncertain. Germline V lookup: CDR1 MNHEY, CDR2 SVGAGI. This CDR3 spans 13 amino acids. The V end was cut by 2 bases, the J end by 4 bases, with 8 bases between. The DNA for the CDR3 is TGTGCCAGCAGTTACGGAGAAGTCTATGGCTACACCTTC. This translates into CASSYGEVYGYTF.

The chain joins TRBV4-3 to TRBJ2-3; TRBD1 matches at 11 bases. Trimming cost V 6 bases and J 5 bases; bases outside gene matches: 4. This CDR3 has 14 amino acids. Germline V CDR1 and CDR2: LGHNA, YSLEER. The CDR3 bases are TGCGCCAGCAGTCGGGGACAGGGGGTAGATACGCAGTATTTT. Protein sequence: CASSRGQGVDTQYF.

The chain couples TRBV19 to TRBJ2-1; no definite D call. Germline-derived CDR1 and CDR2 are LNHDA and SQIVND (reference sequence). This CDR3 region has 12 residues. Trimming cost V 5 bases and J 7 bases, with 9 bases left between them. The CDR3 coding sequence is TGTGCCAGTAGTTTTCACAGTAATGAGCAGTTCTTC. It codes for CASSFHSNEQFF.

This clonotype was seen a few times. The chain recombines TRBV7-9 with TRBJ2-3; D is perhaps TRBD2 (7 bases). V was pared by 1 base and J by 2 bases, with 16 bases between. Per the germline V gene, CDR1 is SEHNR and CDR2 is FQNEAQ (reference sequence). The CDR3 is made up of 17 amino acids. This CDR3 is CASSLGLGAGVTDTQYF. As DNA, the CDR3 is TGTGCCAGCAGCTTAGGGCTGGGGGCGGGGGTCACAGATACGCAGTATTTT.

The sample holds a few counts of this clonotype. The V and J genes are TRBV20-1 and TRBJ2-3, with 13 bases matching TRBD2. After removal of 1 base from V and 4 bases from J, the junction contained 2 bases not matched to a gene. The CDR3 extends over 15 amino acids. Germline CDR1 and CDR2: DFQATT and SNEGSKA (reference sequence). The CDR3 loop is CSARVGLAGADTQYF. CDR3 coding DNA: TGCAGTGCTAGAGTCGGACTAGCGGGGGCAGATACGCAGTATTTT.

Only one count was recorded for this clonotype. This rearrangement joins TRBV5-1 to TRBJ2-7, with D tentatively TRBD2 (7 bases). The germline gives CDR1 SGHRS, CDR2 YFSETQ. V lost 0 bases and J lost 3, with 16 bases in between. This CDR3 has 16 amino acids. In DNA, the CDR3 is TGCGCCAGCAGCTTGGCCTCGGGGGGCTCAGGCTACGAGCAGTACTTC. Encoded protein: CASSLASGGSGYEQYF.